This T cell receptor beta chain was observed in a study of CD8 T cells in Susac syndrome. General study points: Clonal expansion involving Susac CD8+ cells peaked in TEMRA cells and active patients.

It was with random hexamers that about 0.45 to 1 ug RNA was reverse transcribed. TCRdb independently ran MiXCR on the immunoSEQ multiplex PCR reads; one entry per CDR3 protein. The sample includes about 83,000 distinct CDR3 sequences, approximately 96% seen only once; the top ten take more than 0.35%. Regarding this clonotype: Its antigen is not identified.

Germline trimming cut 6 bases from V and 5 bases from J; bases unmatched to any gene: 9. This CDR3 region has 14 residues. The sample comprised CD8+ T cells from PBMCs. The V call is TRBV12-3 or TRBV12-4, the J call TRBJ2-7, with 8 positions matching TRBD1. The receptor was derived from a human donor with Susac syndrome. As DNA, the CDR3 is TGTGCCAGCAGCTCGGGACAGGATCTCCACGAGCAGTACTTC. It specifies CASSSGQDLHEQYF.